This is a list of T cell receptor beta chains from one sample in a study of T-cell reconstitution after alpha-beta-depleted transplantation in children. TCRdb fed the PCR reads into MiXCR, producing one record per CDR3 protein. The sample carries 700,000 to 950,000 distinct CDR3 sequences, 15% to 20% recorded once. This sample comprised PBMCs, mostly from graft donor cells, obtained 360 days after TCRalphabeta/CD19-depleted stem cell transplant. The receptors shown here come from a male patient younger than 18 who had a stem cell transplant for acute lymphoblastic leukemia, so the T cells may come from the graft donor. CDR3s include the opening cysteine and the closing phenylalanine or tryptophan. The order of the fields is V gene, CDR3 length, clone size, J gene, D gene, CDR3 DNA, CDR3 protein. A D gene is named only where the DNA matches it firmly. Some rows mark clone size as missing; the rest say once, few, many or name a class of expanded clone.

V gene: TRBV19
CDR3 length: 14
clone size: many
J gene: TRBJ2-7
D gene: .
CDR3 DNA: TGCGCCAGCAGCCCGGCTGGGGGTTCCTACGAGCAGTACTTC
CDR3 protein: CASSPAGGSYEQYF

V gene: TRBV12-3/TRBV12-4
CDR3 length: 16
clone size: .
J gene: TRBJ2-1
D gene: .
CDR3 DNA: TGTGCCAGCAGTCTAACCGGGCCCACGAAGTACAATGAGCAGTTCTTC
CDR3 protein: CASSLTGPTKYNEQFF

V gene: TRBV7-8
CDR3 length: 13
clone size: few
J gene: TRBJ2-1
D gene: .
CDR3 DNA: TGTGCCAGCAAGCAGGAACCCTACAATGAGCAGTTCTTC
CDR3 protein: CASKQEPYNEQFF

V gene: TRBV20-1
CDR3 length: 14
clone size: .
J gene: TRBJ2-7
D gene: .
CDR3 DNA: TGCAGTGCGGGGGGACTCCTCCCCCGCTTGGAGCAGTACTTC
CDR3 protein: CSAGGLLPRLEQYF

V gene: TRBV20-1
CDR3 length: 14
clone size: few
J gene: TRBJ1-1
D gene: .
CDR3 DNA: TGCAGTGCTAGAGCTCCGTTACTGGACACTGAAGCTTTCTTT
CDR3 protein: CSARAPLLDTEAFF

V gene: TRBV7-8
CDR3 length: 14
clone size: few
J gene: TRBJ2-5
D gene: .
CDR3 DNA: TGTGCCAGCAGCTTACGGTCCAGCCAAGAGACCCAGTACTTC
CDR3 protein: CASSLRSSQETQYF

V gene: TRBV5-1
CDR3 length: 14
clone size: many
J gene: TRBJ2-7
D gene: .
CDR3 DNA: TGCGCCAGCAGCACCCGCGGGCCAACCTACGAGCAGTACTTC
CDR3 protein: CASSTRGPTYEQYF

V gene: TRBV9
CDR3 length: 16
clone size: .
J gene: TRBJ2-3
D gene: .
CDR3 DNA: TGTGCCAGCAGCGCCCGAGTGGCTAGCGGCACAGATACGCAGTATTTT
CDR3 protein: CASSARVASGTDTQYF

V gene: TRBV18
CDR3 length: 17
clone size: few
J gene: TRBJ2-7
D gene: TRBD1
CDR3 DNA: TGTGCCAGCTCACCGCTACCTGGACAGGGCACCTCCTACGAGCAGTACTTC
CDR3 protein: CASSPLPGQGTSYEQYF

V gene: TRBV20-1
CDR3 length: 15
clone size: few
J gene: TRBJ1-1
D gene: .
CDR3 DNA: TGCAGTGCTAGAGATCCCAAGACAGTGAACACTGAAGCTTTCTTT
CDR3 protein: CSARDPKTVNTEAFF

V gene: TRBV12-3/TRBV12-4
CDR3 length: 13
clone size: .
J gene: TRBJ2-3
D gene: .
CDR3 DNA: TGTGCCAGCAGCTGGAGGGGGACAGATACGCAGTATTTT
CDR3 protein: CASSWRGTDTQYF

V gene: TRBV5-1
CDR3 length: 15
clone size: many
J gene: TRBJ2-3
D gene: TRBD2
CDR3 DNA: TGCGCCAGCGGACAGCGGGAGGGCCGTCCAGATACGCAGTATTTT
CDR3 protein: CASGQREGRPDTQYF

V gene: TRBV12-3/TRBV12-4
CDR3 length: 15
clone size: few
J gene: TRBJ2-3
D gene: TRBD2
CDR3 DNA: TGTGCCAGCAGTTTCAGGACTAGCGGGAGGAAGGCGCAGTATTTT
CDR3 protein: CASSFRTSGRKAQYF

V gene: TRBV20-1
CDR3 length: 13
clone size: many
J gene: TRBJ2-2
D gene: .
CDR3 DNA: TGCAGTGCTAGCTCTAGAAACACCGGGGAGCTGTTTTTT
CDR3 protein: CSASSRNTGELFF

V gene: TRBV10-3
CDR3 length: 13
clone size: .
J gene: TRBJ1-1
D gene: .
CDR3 DNA: TGTGCCATCAGCCCGGAGGAGAACACTGAAGCTTTCTTT
CDR3 protein: CAISPEENTEAFF

V gene: TRBV27
CDR3 length: 16
clone size: few
J gene: TRBJ2-6
D gene: .
CDR3 DNA: TGTGCCAGCAGCAAGACCGGGACGAGAGGGGCCAACGTCCTGACTTTC
CDR3 protein: CASSKTGTRGANVLTF

V gene: TRBV27
CDR3 length: 16
clone size: .
J gene: TRBJ2-1
D gene: .
CDR3 DNA: TGTGCCAGCAGTTTATCAACTATCAGCTCCTACAATGAGCAGTTCTTC
CDR3 protein: CASSLSTISSYNEQFF

V gene: TRBV11-3
CDR3 length: 18
clone size: .
J gene: TRBJ2-1
D gene: TRBD2
CDR3 DNA: TGTGCCAGCAGCTTAGGATCGGGGCTAGCGGGAGTTTACAATGAGCAGTTCTTC
CDR3 protein: CASSLGSGLAGVYNEQFF

V gene: TRBV19
CDR3 length: 15
clone size: .
J gene: TRBJ1-5
D gene: .
CDR3 DNA: TGTGCCAGTACCATGGGGTGGACGGGCAATCAGCCCCAGCATTTT
CDR3 protein: CASTMGWTGNQPQHF

V gene: TRBV27
CDR3 length: 15
clone size: few
J gene: TRBJ1-4
D gene: TRBD1
CDR3 DNA: TGTGCCAGCAGCTACGGACAGGGCAGGGATGAAAAACTGTTTTTT
CDR3 protein: CASSYGQGRDEKLFF

V gene: TRBV25-1
CDR3 length: 13
clone size: .
J gene: TRBJ1-2
D gene: .
CDR3 DNA: TGTGCCAGCAGCATAAGTGGGGACTATGGCTACACCTTC
CDR3 protein: CASSISGDYGYTF

V gene: TRBV11-2
CDR3 length: 17
clone size: .
J gene: TRBJ2-1
D gene: TRBD2
CDR3 DNA: TGTGCCAGCAGCTTAGATCCGGGAGGTAACGCCTACAATGAGCAGTTCTTC
CDR3 protein: CASSLDPGGNAYNEQFF

V gene: TRBV19
CDR3 length: 17
clone size: .
J gene: TRBJ2-1
D gene: .
CDR3 DNA: TGTGCCAGTAGTAAACCCCTCGGGTTTAAGTCCTACAATGAGCAGTTCTTC
CDR3 protein: CASSKPLGFKSYNEQFF

V gene: TRBV13
CDR3 length: 15
clone size: .
J gene: TRBJ2-7
D gene: .
CDR3 DNA: TGTGCCAGCAGCATAGAATTGCAGTTCTCCTACGAGCAGTACTTC
CDR3 protein: CASSIELQFSYEQYF

V gene: TRBV10-3
CDR3 length: 15
clone size: .
J gene: TRBJ2-1
D gene: TRBD2
CDR3 DNA: TGTGCCATCAGTGAGCGGGAGGGCACCTACAATGAGCAGTTCTTC
CDR3 protein: CAISEREGTYNEQFF

V gene: TRBV18
CDR3 length: 14
clone size: .
J gene: TRBJ2-7
D gene: .
CDR3 DNA: TGTGCCAGCTCATGGACCACTAACTCCTACGAGCAGTACTTC
CDR3 protein: CASSWTTNSYEQYF

V gene: TRBV12-3/TRBV12-4
CDR3 length: 15
clone size: .
J gene: TRBJ1-4
D gene: .
CDR3 DNA: TGTGCCAGCAGTTACCCAGGGCTCTTTGGTGAAAAACTGTTTTTT
CDR3 protein: CASSYPGLFGEKLFF

V gene: TRBV5-1
CDR3 length: 18
clone size: .
J gene: TRBJ2-1
D gene: TRBD2
CDR3 DNA: TGCGCCAGCAGCCACGCGGCGGGGATGGCTAGCGGGAGTGGTGAGCAGTTCTTC
CDR3 protein: CASSHAAGMASGSGEQFF

V gene: TRBV14
CDR3 length: 17
clone size: many
J gene: TRBJ1-5
D gene: .
CDR3 DNA: TGTGCCAGCAGCCGTAAGCCGGGAGAGAATAGCAATCAGCCCCAGCATTTT
CDR3 protein: CASSRKPGENSNQPQHF

V gene: TRBV11-2
CDR3 length: 14
clone size: few
J gene: TRBJ2-7
D gene: TRBD1
CDR3 DNA: TGTGCCAGCAGCCAAAGCCCCGACAGGGCCGAGCAGTACTTC
CDR3 protein: CASSQSPDRAEQYF

V gene: TRBV11-2
CDR3 length: 14
clone size: .
J gene: TRBJ2-3
D gene: TRBD2
CDR3 DNA: TGTGCCAGCAGCTTAGACGCGGGAGGGGATACGCAGTATTTT
CDR3 protein: CASSLDAGGDTQYF

V gene: TRBV5-1
CDR3 length: 15
clone size: few
J gene: TRBJ2-5
D gene: .
CDR3 DNA: TGCGCCAGCAGCCCTATGGGGGAGGAAATTGAGACCCAGTACTTC
CDR3 protein: CASSPMGEEIETQYF

V gene: TRBV5-1
CDR3 length: 14
clone size: many
J gene: TRBJ2-7
D gene: TRBD1
CDR3 DNA: TGCGCCAGCAGCGGACAGGGGGGATTCTACGAGCAGTACTTC
CDR3 protein: CASSGQGGFYEQYF

V gene: TRBV20-1
CDR3 length: 13
clone size: .
J gene: TRBJ2-7
D gene: .
CDR3 DNA: TGCAGTGCTTCGGACAGCAGCTCCTACGAGCAGTACTTC
CDR3 protein: CSASDSSSYEQYF

V gene: TRBV4-1
CDR3 length: 19
clone size: .
J gene: TRBJ1-5
D gene: TRBD1
CDR3 DNA: TGCGCCAGCAGCCTACACAGGGGGGGACCTAGGGAGAGCAATCAGCCCCAGCATTTT
CDR3 protein: CASSLHRGGPRESNQPQHF

V gene: TRBV20-1
CDR3 length: 12
clone size: .
J gene: TRBJ2-7
D gene: .
CDR3 DNA: TGCAGTGCTAGCGGGGGCAACTACGAGCAGTACTTC
CDR3 protein: CSASGGNYEQYF

V gene: TRBV18
CDR3 length: 13
clone size: .
J gene: TRBJ2-7
D gene: .
CDR3 DNA: TGTGCCAGCTCACCCCTAGAAGATTACGAGCAGTACTTC
CDR3 protein: CASSPLEDYEQYF

V gene: TRBV20-1
CDR3 length: 14
clone size: few
J gene: TRBJ1-1
D gene: TRBD1
CDR3 DNA: TGCAGTGCTACTCACAGGGGGCAGGGCACTGAAGCTTTCTTT
CDR3 protein: CSATHRGQGTEAFF

V gene: TRBV7-9
CDR3 length: 13
clone size: .
J gene: TRBJ2-7
D gene: TRBD2
CDR3 DNA: TGTGCCAGTTTATTAGCGGGTTCCTACGAGCAGTACTTC
CDR3 protein: CASLLAGSYEQYF

V gene: TRBV5-1
CDR3 length: 15
clone size: .
J gene: TRBJ2-1
D gene: TRBD1
CDR3 DNA: TGCGCCAGCAGCGGGTGGACAGGGCTAAACAATGAGCAGTTCTTC
CDR3 protein: CASSGWTGLNNEQFF

V gene: TRBV7-3
CDR3 length: 13
clone size: few
J gene: TRBJ2-7
D gene: .
CDR3 DNA: TGTGCCAGCAGCCCCCCCCCATTGTACGAGCAGTACTTC
CDR3 protein: CASSPPPLYEQYF

V gene: TRBV18
CDR3 length: 14
clone size: .
J gene: TRBJ2-7
D gene: TRBD2
CDR3 DNA: TGTGCCAGCGGGGTAGCGGGACGTGCCTACGAGCAGTACTTC
CDR3 protein: CASGVAGRAYEQYF